This T cell receptor beta chain was sequenced for a study of vaccination effects on CD4 cells after COVID-19 (dated by TCRdb to 2021 to 2024). About the investigation overall: In the ViraFEST assay, PBMC were stimulated with viral peptide pools, and antigen-specific CD4+ T cell clonotypes were then identified by expansion using TCR sequencing. The full study included 10 to 11 COVID-19 convalescent patients and several SARS-CoV-2-naive healthy vaccine recipients. Around 2.1 million PBMC per well were cultured with approximately 10 ug/ml peptides in IMDM containing roughly 5% human AB serum, about 9.6 IU/ml IL-2 and gentamicin. Cultures from other donors in the study were sequenced with the Oncomine TCR Beta short-read assay on an Illumina iSeq 100. In both COVID-19 convalescent patients and infection-naive vaccine recipients, the study compared SARS-CoV-2 spike-specific CD4+ TCR repertoires from before mRNA vaccination with those from after it. Participants received two doses of either the BNT162b2 or the mRNA-1273 mRNA SARS-CoV-2 vaccine.

The library was made by the immunoSEQ multiplex PCR assay. DNA from the cultured, isolated CD4+ T cells was subjected to TCR beta CDR3 sequencing. Per the original workflow: Non-productive TCR sequences were discarded, and reads were trimmed to the CDR3 region, with only CDR3s of 7 or more amino acids retained. Antigen-specific clonotypes were identified using the MANAFEST web app by comparison of expansion in peptide wells against reference cultures. Positive clones required FDR<0.05 expansion versus reference and all other wells, odds ratio above 5, and frequency above 0.1% in two replicate wells. Cross-reactive clonotypes were defined as significantly expanded in SARS-CoV-2 spike wells and in at least one common cold coronavirus spike condition. Levenshtein distance calculated with the stringdist R package was used to assess CDR3 similarity, and unrooted trees were constructed with ape in R 3.6.1. TCRdb carries this immuneACCESS record with in-frame sequences only. Its versions omit some clonotypes, under half of them owing to an unresolved V gene in the studies checked, with the rest unexplained. From that table come the V and J calls and clone size; the DNA was used to work out D and trimming. The sample data list tens of thousands of clones, and roughly 80% of these were observed just once. The ten largest clones take up roughly 3% of the sample.

For this clone: It has no known antigen specificity. No qualities accompany the bases; no much larger clone lies one base away.

After less than 13 days of culture, CD4+ T cells were isolated with the EasySep CD4+ T cell isolation kit. None of the healthy vaccine recipients had a prior SARS-CoV-2 infection, which was confirmed by nucleocapsid antibody tests that came back negative both before and after vaccination. On days 3 and 7, half of the culture medium was replaced with fresh IL-2-containing medium. Each peptide stimulation condition was cultured in triplicate wells unless otherwise noted. PBMC were separated from whole blood using Ficoll-Paque Plus gradient centrifugation and were then either cryopreserved at -140C or used fresh. The QIAamp micro DNA kit was used to extract genomic DNA from the cultured CD4+ T cells. The investigation overall reported the following: Marked clonal contraction was observed in both infection-induced and vaccine-induced clones at late post-vaccination timepoints, consistent with waning T cell responses. The study was limited by a small number of convalescent patients, and early post-infection timepoints were lacking. Among healthy vaccine recipients, nearly all vaccine-induced clones were SARS-CoV-2 mono-reactive, and just 1 of 255 was cross-reactive with common cold coronaviruses.

V loses 4 bases at its end and J loses 2 bases; junction bases beyond the gene matches: 6. Via the germline V gene, CDR1 is MNHEY and CDR2 SVGAGI. Measured from the cysteine to the phenylalanine, the CDR3 is 16 residues long. Of the read, only the CDR3 DNA is kept; its 48 bases are in frame from base 1. The receptor comes from a human donor who received a COVID-19 vaccine. This receptor chain uses TRBV6-5 and TRBJ1-2; 11 middle bases align to TRBD1. This specimen was CD4+ T cells from PBMCs cultured without peptide, taken before COVID-19 vaccination. The CDR3 region reads CASSFRGDRGNYGYTF. The sequence in DNA is TGTGCCAGCAGTTTCCGAGGGGACAGGGGGAACTATGGCTACACCTTC.